The 30 T cell receptor beta chains below come from one sample, sequenced in a study of spatial heterogeneity in lung cancer. Time point described: blood at routine non-recurrence follow-up after resection. TCRdb reanalysed the 5' RACE reads using MiXCR and keeps one entry per CDR3 protein. The sample contains just over 70,000 distinct CDR3 sequences, nearly 9% of which appear only once. The sample consisted of PBMCs, taken at follow-up. The receptors originated from a female donor with early-stage non-small cell lung cancer.

V gene TRBV11-2 combines with J gene TRBJ1-5; 10 nucleotides align to TRBD1. This CDR3 is 16 amino acids long. V was clipped by 2 bases and J by 2 bases; unmatched bases: 3. Looked up from germline, CDR1 is SGHAT and CDR2 is FQNNGV. Here the CDR3 reads CASSLHGTGGNQPQHF. In DNA, the CDR3 is TGTGCCAGCAGCTTACACGGGACAGGGGGCAATCAGCCCCAGCATTTT.

This clonotype has at least ten counts. This chain links TRBV29-1 with TRBJ1-1, with TRBD1 matching over 7 bases. The trim removed 5 bases at V and 1 base at J, leaving 7 bases unmatched. Germline V lookup: CDR1 SQVTM, CDR2 ANQGSEA. This CDR3 has 14 amino acids. CDR3 in amino acids: CSVSRGTANTEAFF. The CDR3 region has the DNA TGCAGCGTTTCACGTGGGACAGCGAACACTGAAGCTTTCTTT.

In its sample, this clonotype was seen many times. This chain connects TRBV20-1 to TRBJ1-1; 8 bases align to TRBD1. The length of the CDR3 is 15 residues. Looked up from germline, CDR1 is DFQATT and CDR2 is SNEGSKA (reference sequence). Germline trimming cut 6 bases from V and 1 base from J; bases unmatched to any gene: 10. CDR3 residues: CSAPPGGRGNTEAFF. The CDR3 nucleotides read TGCAGTGCCCCCCCAGGGGGCCGGGGGAACACTGAAGCTTTCTTT.

This clonotype was detected many times. CDR3 sequence (DNA): TGTGCCAGCAGCTTAGGCGGGATAGCGGGAGCCGGGGAGACCCAGTACTTC. This translates into CASSLGGIAGAGETQYF. The V call is TRBV7-9, the J call TRBJ2-5, with 9 bases aligning to TRBD2. This CDR3 is 17 amino acids long. V lost 1 base, J lost 5 bases, and 11 bases stayed unmatched. Germline V lookup: CDR1 SEHNR, CDR2 FQNEAQ (reference sequence).

This clonotype was counted at least ten times. The chain uses TRBV20-1 and TRBJ2-1; 8 bases map to TRBD2. CDR1 and CDR2 (germline): DFQATT, SNEGSKA (reference sequence). The V gene end was trimmed by 5 bases and the J gene end by 5 bases; junction bases not matched to a gene: 5. The CDR3 covers 13 residues. CDR3 protein: CSAERESHNEQFF. The CDR3 bases are TGCAGTGCTGAGCGGGAGAGCCACAATGAGCAGTTCTTC.

The chain is built from TRBV2 and TRBJ2-2; 12 bases agree with TRBD2. Germline CDR1 and CDR2: SNHLY and FYNNEI. The trim removed 6 bases at V and 7 bases at J, leaving 12 bases unmatched. The CDR3 is made up of 17 amino acids. For the CDR3, the DNA is TGTGCCAGCAGCCCCGCTAGCGGGAGGGCCATTAGCGGGGAGCTGTTTTTT. This sequence encodes CASSPASGRAISGELFF.

This clonotype appeared many times. The chain couples TRBV10-2 to TRBJ2-1; TRBD2 matches 12 bases. The CDR3 consists of 16 residues. Germline V lookup: CDR1 WSHSY, CDR2 SAAADI. V shed 5 bases, J shed 8 bases, and the junction held 10 bases outside the gene matches. The CDR3 sequence is CASSPDTSGRRDEQFF. CDR3 bases: TGCGCCAGCAGTCCCGATACTAGCGGGAGGAGGGATGAGCAGTTCTTC.

This clonotype has at least ten counts. The rearrangement links TRBV27 to TRBJ2-7, with D possibly being TRBD2 (6 bases). The CDR3 loop spans 15 amino acids. Germline V CDR1 and CDR2: MNHEY, SMNVEV (reference sequence). V dropped 3 bases and J dropped 1 base, with 13 bases sitting between them. Here the CDR3 reads CASSLAIADSYEQYF. CDR3 bases: TGTGCCAGCAGTTTGGCCATAGCGGATTCCTACGAGCAGTACTTC.

DNA of the CDR3: TGTGCCAGCAGCTTACCAGTGCAAGAGACCCAGTACTTC. Amino acid sequence: CASSLPVQETQYF. The V gene is TRBV7-2, the J gene TRBJ2-5; D unresolved. There are 13 residues in the CDR3. V gave up 2 bases and J gave up 2 bases, with 6 bases separating them. Germline V gene data show CDR1 as SGHTA and CDR2 as FQGNSA.

The chain joins TRBV28 to TRBJ2-3; a possible D gene is TRBD2 (6 bases). CDR3 length: 14 amino acids. Trimming stripped 7 bases from V and 6 bases from J, with 17 bases between. Germline CDR1 MDHEN, CDR2 SYDVKM. The CDR3, as DNA: TGTGCCAGCACCCATGGCGGGGAAGGGGATACGCAGTATTTT. It encodes CASTHGGEGDTQYF.

This clonotype was seen a handful of times. V usage is TRBV7-9 and J usage is TRBJ2-3; D unresolved. The germline CDR1 and CDR2 sequences are SEHNR and FQNEAQ (reference sequence). This CDR3 has 14 amino acids. Trimming took 2 bases from V and 2 from J, leaving 8 bases between them. Here the CDR3 reads CASSLTTLTDTQYF. The CDR3 DNA reads TGTGCCAGCAGCTTAACTACTCTCACAGATACGCAGTATTTT.

This clonotype was observed many times. The chain recombines TRBV2 with TRBJ1-4; D remains ambiguous. The CDR3 is 14 residues long. V was shortened by 7 bases and J by 8 bases, with 17 bases between the two germline ends. The germline V gene has CDR1 SNHLY and CDR2 FYNNEI. CDR3 nucleotides: TGTGCCAGCACCCTAGAGGGCGCCGCGGAAAAACTGTTTTTT. It yields the protein CASTLEGAAEKLFF.

This clonotype was found many times. The rearrangement links TRBV5-1 to TRBJ2-2, with D perhaps matching TRBD2 (6 bases). This CDR3 is built from 15 residues. V dropped 4 bases and J dropped 3 bases, with 13 bases sitting between them. CDR1 is SGHRS, CDR2 YFSETQ, per germline. The CDR3 protein is CASSPGPGDTGELFF. The CDR3 DNA follows: TGCGCCAGCAGCCCCGGGCCGGGAGACACCGGGGAGCTGTTTTTT.

This clonotype has a count of ten or more. The CDR3 protein is CASSFSLHEQYF. As DNA, the CDR3 is TGTGCCAGCAGCTTCTCCCTACACGAGCAGTACTTC. The V gene is TRBV5-5, the J gene TRBJ2-7; D is unclear. Germline V gives CDR1 SGHKS, CDR2 YYEKEE (reference sequence). The V end was cut by 2 bases, the J end by 5 bases, with 8 bases between. CDR3 length: 12 residues.

This sequence joins TRBV5-1 and TRBJ1-1; tentative D call: TRBD1 (5 bases). The germline V gene has CDR1 SGHRS and CDR2 YFSETQ. V gave up 2 bases and J gave up 4 bases, with 15 bases separating them. The CDR3 has 15 amino acids. CDR3 sequence: CASSFGLGDGTEAFF. In nucleotides, the CDR3 is TGCGCCAGCAGCTTTGGCCTAGGGGATGGCACTGAAGCTTTCTTT.

This clonotype occurred a few times. J is TRBJ1-6 and V is TRBV27, with unresolved D. The CDR3 sequence is 16 residues long. From germline, CDR1 is MNHEY and CDR2 SMNVEV (reference sequence). V lost 2 bases to trimming and J lost 0 bases, with 8 bases between them. CDR3 amino acids: CASSLEGSSYNSPLHF. Written as DNA, the CDR3 is TGTGCCAGCAGTTTAGAGGGAAGCTCCTATAATTCACCCCTCCACTTT.

This clonotype was counted many times. This rearrangement joins TRBV12-3 or TRBV12-4 to TRBJ2-2; 8 nucleotides line up with TRBD1. The CDR3 runs to 15 residues. Trimming removed 6 bases from V and 1 base from J; junction bases left unmatched: 4. The CDR3 sequence is CASSYGQGNTGELFF. DNA of the CDR3: TGTGCCAGCAGCTACGGACAGGGGAACACCGGGGAGCTGTTTTTT.

Ten or more counts support this clonotype. The chain couples TRBV24-1 to TRBJ2-1, with D tentatively TRBD2 (6 bases). This CDR3 spans 14 amino acids. V lost 3 bases to trimming and J lost 15 bases, with 20 bases between them. Germline values: CDR1 KGHDR, CDR2 SFDVKD. The CDR3 protein is CATSDPSRDFGLFF. CDR3 coding DNA: TGTGCCACCAGTGATCCCTCCAGGGACTTTGGTCTGTTCTTC.

The gene calls are TRBV2 and TRBJ2-3; no reliable D call. Trimming stripped 2 bases from V and 4 bases from J, with 7 bases between. The CDR3 consists of 13 residues. From germline, CDR1 is SNHLY and CDR2 FYNNEI. This CDR3 is CASSERMPDTQYF. In DNA, the CDR3 is TGTGCCAGCAGTGAAAGGATGCCAGATACGCAGTATTTT. Full variable domain (rest looked up from reference TRBV2 and TRBJ2-3): EPEVTQTPSHQVTQMGQEVILRCVPISNHLYFYWYRQILGQKVEFLVSFYNNEISEKSEIFDDQFSVERPDGSNFTLKIRSTKLEDSAMYFCASSERMPDTQYFGPGTRLTVL.

The chain is built from TRBV7-8 and TRBJ1-1; 10 positions agree with TRBD1. CDR3 length: 14 amino acids. Germline lookup yields CDR1 SGHVS and CDR2 FQNEAQ. Trimming cost V 6 bases and J 3 bases; bases outside gene matches: 4. CDR3 sequence reads: CASRSGTGDTEAFF. The CDR3 DNA sequence: TGTGCCAGCAGGTCCGGGACAGGGGACACTGAAGCTTTCTTT.

The table lists this clonotype with many counts. The V gene is TRBV2, the J gene TRBJ2-5, with no clear D. This CDR3 has 14 amino acids. Between the trimmed V and J ends, which lost 2 bases and 9 bases, there was a span of 16 bases. CDR1 is SNHLY and CDR2 is FYNNEI in the germline V gene. CDR3 protein: CASSEPLPTIPQYF. The CDR3 DNA follows: TGTGCCAGCAGTGAACCCCTCCCGACAATACCCCAGTACTTC.

This clonotype was recorded many times. The CDR3 DNA reads TGTGCCAGCAGCCAGCTTCTTACAGGGGAAGACACTGAAGCTTTCTTT. Encoded protein: CASSQLLTGEDTEAFF. The chain has TRBV9 and TRBJ1-1, with TRBD1 matching 7 bases. V trimming: 4 bases; J trimming: 3 bases; junction bases outside the gene matches: 12. CDR1 and CDR2 from the germline V gene are SGDLS and YYNGEE. The CDR3 has 16 amino acids.

This clonotype occurred many times. The rearrangement links TRBV6-5 to TRBJ1-1; 8 nucleotides align to TRBD1. CDR1 and CDR2 from the germline V gene are MNHEY and SVGAGI. This CDR3 is built from 17 residues. Trimming cost V 4 bases and J 1 base; bases outside gene matches: 11. DNA of the CDR3: TGTGCCAGCAGTTCCGGACAGGGTGGGACTTCGAACACTGAAGCTTTCTTT. This codes for CASSSGQGGTSNTEAFF.

This clonotype was observed at least ten times. J is TRBJ2-5 and V is TRBV7-9, with D possibly called TRBD1 or TRBD2 (8 bases each). Trimming removed 3 bases at V and 5 bases at J, with 28 bases between. The CDR3 is made up of 19 amino acids. Per germline, CDR1 SEHNR and CDR2 FQNEAQ (reference sequence). The CDR3 sequence: CASSFGQGLRGRILETQYF. The CDR3 DNA sequence: TGTGCCAGCAGCTTTGGACAGGGTCTGCGCGGGAGGATCTTGGAGACCCAGTACTTC.

This clonotype occurred many times. The chain combines TRBV12-3 or TRBV12-4 with TRBJ2-5; D not resolved. The V end was cut by 3 bases, the J end by 4 bases, with 6 bases between. The CDR3 is 12 amino acids. CDR3 amino acids: CASSLSAETQYF. Written as DNA, the CDR3 is TGTGCCAGCAGTTTGAGCGCAGAGACCCAGTACTTC.

The chain is built from TRBV19 and TRBJ1-1, with D unresolved. The CDR3 loop spans 14 amino acids. V was pared by 3 bases and J by 5 bases, with 13 bases between. Germline values: CDR1 LNHDA, CDR2 SQIVND (reference sequence). In DNA form, the CDR3 reads TGTGCCAGTAGTATGGCTTCTTGGGAGACTGAAGCTTTCTTT. Translated: CASSMASWETEAFF.

This clonotype was seen more than once but under ten times. This chain joins TRBV14 and TRBJ1-1; D uncertain. V was pared by 0 bases and J by 11 bases, with 4 bases between. Germline V CDR1 and CDR2: SGHDN, FVKESK. The CDR3 consists of 10 residues. CDR3 sequence reads: CASSQDRAFF. CDR3 in DNA: TGTGCCAGCAGCCAAGATCGGGCTTTCTTT.

The table lists this clonotype with many counts. The chain recombines TRBV27 with TRBJ2-3, with TRBD2 identical over 8 bases. CDR3 size: 14 residues. Per the germline V gene, CDR1 is MNHEY and CDR2 is SMNVEV (reference sequence). J lost 6 bases, V lost 7 bases, and 9 bases had no gene match. This chain's CDR3 is CASMGGLEADTQYF. CDR3 sequence (DNA): TGTGCCAGCATGGGGGGACTAGAGGCCGATACGCAGTATTTT.

This clonotype was observed at least ten times. The chain carries TRBV10-3 and TRBJ1-2; D is possibly TRBD1 (5 bases). V gave up 4 bases and J gave up 5 bases, with 14 bases separating them. There are 14 residues in the CDR3. The germline CDR1 and CDR2 sequences are ENHRY and SYGVKD. Here the CDR3 reads CAISAEGPSYGYTF. The CDR3 region has the DNA TGTGCCATCAGTGCTGAGGGGCCCTCATATGGCTACACCTTC.

There are many counts of this clonotype. In nucleotides, the CDR3 is TGTGCCAGCAGTTTACTGGACACCGGGGAGCTGTTTTTT. Translation gives CASSLLDTGELFF. The J gene is TRBJ2-2, the V gene TRBV28; D gene uncertain. V lost 2 bases, J lost 3 bases, and 4 bases lay in between. CDR3 size: 13 residues. In germline, CDR1 is MDHEN, CDR2 SYDVKM.